This TCR beta chain was profiled in a study of cytomegalovirus exposure and HLA in healthy donors. General study findings and limits: The authors later linked a missense DCLRE1C variant to TCR beta V- and J-gene trimming. Previously analyzed data showed that most TCR beta V segments were productive at a frequency of about 87% or about 30%. What TCR beta sequences reportedly achieved was accurate prediction of HLA-A and HLA-B alleles in most subjects.

From germline, CDR1 is SGHDN and CDR2 FVKESK. This CDR3 region has 14 residues. V was trimmed by 3 bases and J by 10 bases, leaving 13 bases between them. The PCR used 60 Vbeta and 13 Jbeta primers. Method: immunoSEQ multiplex PCR; TCRdb's copy keeps in-frame clones and lacks some. The profile shows some 140,000 clones, approximately 77% of them singletons. Concerning this clone: What it binds is not known.

This receptor was taken from a woman in her thirties or forties in good health and CMV-seronegative. The sequenced material came from PBMCs. V and J are TRBV14 and TRBJ1-6; weak D call: TRBD1 (5 bases). CDR3 DNA: TGTGCCAGCAGCCACTCAGGGAGGGAATCACCCCTCCACTTT. Translated: CASSHSGRESPLHF.